This is a list of T cell receptor beta chains from one sample in a study of memory CD4+ T cells and cytomegalovirus serostatus. Here immunoSEQ multiplex PCR was the method, and the copy in TCRdb shows in-frame clones only, minus some. The top ten hold 0.9% to 1.5% of the sample, which has 40,000 to 50,000 clones, approximately 74% seen once. Sequencing was carried out using memory CD4+ T cells from blood. These receptors all come from an adult in good health and CMV-seropositive. Each CDR3 is given without its conserved first and last residue. D genes are given only for firm matches. Clone size is stated in some rows and not others, as once, few, many or a class when expanded.

>TRBD1|TRBJ2-7|-|TRBV9|11
ASSRDRDSEQY
>-|TRBJ2-7|-|TRBV7-2|11
ASSFISSYEQY
>TRBD2|TRBJ2-4|-|TRBV7-2|13
ASSLAAGGANIQY
>TRBD2|TRBJ2-5|-|TRBV5-1|13
ASSFSGGAGETQY
>-|TRBJ1-1|-|TRBV19|13
ASSILGVVGTEAF
>TRBD2|TRBJ2-1|-|TRBV18|19
ASPSPSPYGGVPPGYNEQF
>-|TRBJ2-7|-|TRBV2|11
ASSPSSSYEQY
>-|TRBJ1-1|once|TRBV2|13
ASSDLGGWDTEAF
>TRBD1|TRBJ1-1|-|TRBV11-1|12
ASSPRTGFAEAF
>-|TRBJ2-3|-|TRBV7-2|11
ASSLSYRDTQY
>TRBD1|TRBJ2-7|once|TRBV7-2|11
ASSPDTGDEQY
>-|TRBJ2-7|-|TRBV11-3|12
ASSLARGTDEQY
>TRBD1|TRBJ2-3|once|TRBV6-1|12
ASRRDSSTDTQY
>TRBD1|TRBJ2-7|once|TRBV7-2|13
ASSVMGQGNYEQY
>-|TRBJ1-1|-|TRBV27|12
ASNVIIGGTEAF
>-|TRBJ2-6|-|TRBV11-2|14
ASSLVGALGANVLT
>TRBD1|TRBJ1-3|-|TRBV11-2|13
ASSRNRGSGNTIY
>TRBD1|TRBJ1-1|-|TRBV9|13
ASRDPRAGGTEAF
>TRBD1|TRBJ1-2|-|TRBV5-6|13
ASSFGTGTDGGYT
>TRBD1|TRBJ2-7|-|TRBV4-3|15
ASSQDAYRDRGYEQY
>-|TRBJ1-2|-|TRBV19|11
ASSIGGRHGYT
>-|TRBJ1-2|-|TRBV4-2|14
ASSHRRLGRRRSYT
>TRBD1|TRBJ1-3|-|TRBV5-1|15
ASSLGDRANSGNTIY
>-|TRBJ2-7|-|TRBV6-1|11
ASRVTEDYEQY
>TRBD2|TRBJ2-5|few|TRBV14|10
ASNRGGETQY
>TRBD1|TRBJ1-5|-|TRBV20-1|9
SARNGQGLH
>-|TRBJ1-1|-|TRBV6-6|12
ASSPHDKNTEAF
>-|TRBJ2-7|-|TRBV11-2|12
ASSLLQGGYEQY
>-|TRBJ2-2|few|TRBV27|12
ASSLGRFTGELF
>-|TRBJ2-2|-|TRBV7-2|13
ASSAGPFIGGELF
>-|TRBJ2-4|-|TRBV7-9|12
ASRSRGPKNIQY
>TRBD1|TRBJ1-2|medium-sized|TRBV18|16
ASSPRTLQGGPNYGYT
>TRBD1|TRBJ2-6|-|TRBV5-4|16
ASSLMGQGHSGANVLT
>-|TRBJ1-1|-|TRBV7-2|13
ASSLTGIGDTEAF
>-|TRBJ1-6|-|TRBV7-2|14
ASSLAARGENSPLH
>TRBD1|TRBJ1-4|-|TRBV25-1|13
ASSDPDRANEKLF
>-|TRBJ2-2|-|TRBV27|13
ASSLRGTANGELF
>-|TRBJ1-2|-|TRBV29-1|8
SVEEEGYT
>-|TRBJ1-5|once|TRBV7-9|11
ASSLQGNQPQH
>TRBD1|TRBJ2-7|once|TRBV19|12
ASSEGTGSYEQY
>TRBD2|TRBJ2-3|-|TRBV28|18
ASSEVGPGLAGLSTDTQY
>-|TRBJ2-7|-|TRBV18|14
ASSPLRAGSSYEQY
>-|TRBJ2-7|-|TRBV10-3|13
AISESSGGDNEQY
>TRBD1|TRBJ1-6|-|TRBV29-1|12
SVQTGTGDSPLH